This TCR beta chain was profiled in a study of T cell responses to AZD1222 COVID-19 vaccine. General study results and limits: White British donors predominated, females outnumbered males, and clonal diversity was possibly underestimated. Recipients of two AZD1222 doses showed rising Spike-specific TCR breadth and depth.

Profiled with immunoSEQ multiplex PCR; TCRdb holds only in-frame clones, not every one. Among under 70,000 clones listed, more than 75% were seen once. With respect to this clone: The antigen is not known.

Germline V gives CDR1 SNHLY, CDR2 FYNNEI. The CDR3 has 13 residues. The V gene lost 7 bases and the J gene lost 1 base, with 10 bases spanning the gap. The chain joins TRBV2 to TRBJ1-1, with D hard to call. The sequence derives from an adult who received the AZD1222 COVID-19 vaccine. This material consisted of peripheral blood, taken 28 days after the second AZD1222 dose. CDR3 DNA: TGTGCCAGCACCAAGACACAGAACACTGAAGCTTTCTTT. The encoded protein is CASTKTQNTEAFF.